This T cell receptor beta chain was sequenced during a study of blood T cell repertoires in COVID-19. Per the germline V gene, CDR1 is SGHVS and CDR2 is FNYEAQ. Germline trimming cut 5 bases from V and 1 base from J; bases unmatched to any gene: 16. CDR3 length: 18 residues. TCRdb's table, derived via immunoSEQ multiplex PCR, lists solely in-frame clones and lacks some. Among about 360,000 clones, 86% were seen once, and the ten largest hold 7.1%. The source material was peripheral blood. This TCR was sampled from a woman in her sixties or seventies with COVID-19, enrolled during active disease. The V gene is TRBV7-6, the J gene TRBJ1-2, with 7 bases aligning to TRBD1. CDR3 sequence reads: CASSPAMTGNPSNYGYTF. The CDR3, as DNA: TGTGCCAGCAGCCCCGCCATGACAGGGAATCCGAGTAACTATGGCTACACCTTC.